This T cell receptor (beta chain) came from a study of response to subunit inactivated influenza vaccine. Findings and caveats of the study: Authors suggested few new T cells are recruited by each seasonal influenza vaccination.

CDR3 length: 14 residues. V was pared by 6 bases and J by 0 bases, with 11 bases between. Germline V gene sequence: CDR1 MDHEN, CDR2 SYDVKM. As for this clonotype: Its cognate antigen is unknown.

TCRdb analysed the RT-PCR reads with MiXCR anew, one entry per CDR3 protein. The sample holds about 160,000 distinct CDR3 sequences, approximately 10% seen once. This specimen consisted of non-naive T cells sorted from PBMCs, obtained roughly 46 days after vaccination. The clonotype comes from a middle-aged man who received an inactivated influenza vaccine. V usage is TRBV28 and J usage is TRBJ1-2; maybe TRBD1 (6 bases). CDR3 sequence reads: CASSPGQSNYGYTF. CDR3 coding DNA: TGTGCCAGCAGCCCCGGACAGTCTAACTATGGCTACACCTTC.